The clone carrying this T cell receptor (beta chain) was detected ten times or more. Germline CDR1 reads SGHTS; CDR2 reads YDEGEE. The CDR3 sequence is 12 residues long. Trimming cost V 5 bases and J 8 bases; bases outside gene matches: 6. The sample belongs to a study of Graves' ophthalmopathy and Graves' hyperthyroidism. Overall study: The stable label applied to hyperthyroidism with no ophthalmopathy within 18 months of follow-up.

Enrollment excluded any patients with other autoimmune diseases, uncontrolled infections, pregnancy or lactation. RNA served as the template for amplifying TCR beta CDR3 regions. The first round was an RT-PCR with HTBI primers, and the second round was a multiplex PCR. Each CDR3 protein gets one entry after TCRdb re-called the multiplex PCR reads with MiXCR. The sample lists about 590,000 distinct CDR3 sequences; 35% to 40% were seen once. Sequencing was done on a sample of peripheral blood or thyroid tissue (not recorded which). The chain has TRBV5-8 and TRBJ1-1, with TRBD1 matching over 7 bases. This receptor was taken from an adult man with Graves' hyperthyroidism. CDR3 sequence (DNA): TGTGCCAGCAGGCGGGACAGTTTCGAAGCTTTCTTT. It encodes CASRRDSFEAFF.